These 5 T cell receptor beta chains originate from one sample sequenced in a study of monozygotic twins with inflammatory bowel disease. Reanalyzing the 5' RACE reads, TCRdb keeps one entry per CDR3 protein, without DNA. This sample lists fewer than 200,000 distinct CDR3 sequences; its ten largest clones have more than 2.5%. Material: blood. The receptors derive from a human donor with ulcerative colitis or Crohn's disease, or a healthy co-twin of an affected twin (not recorded which).

The chain employs TRBV5-1 and TRBJ2-7; the TCRdb call, TRBD2, lacks DNA for checking. CDR3 length: 15 residues. CDR1 is SGHRS, CDR2 YFSETQ, per germline. This CDR3 is CASRENSGPSYEQYF.

The V and J genes are TRBV7-8 and TRBJ2-6. This CDR3 has 16 residues. Germline CDR1 and CDR2: SGHVS and FQNEAQ. This CDR3 is CASSLLGFSGANVLTF.

The V gene is TRBV19, the J gene TRBJ2-2; TCRdb's assignment of TRBD2 cannot be checked, as there is no DNA. Germline V CDR1 and CDR2: LNHDA, SQIVND (reference sequence). CDR3 length: 14 amino acids. The CDR3 is CASSEALRTGELFF.

This chain links TRBV19 with TRBJ2-7; the D gene TCRdb calls, TRBD2, cannot be checked with no DNA. Germline CDR1 reads LNHDA; CDR2 reads SQIVND (reference sequence). This CDR3 region has 15 residues. The CDR3 sequence is CARKSRGRPSYEQYF. Combining the CDR3 with reference TRBV19 and TRBJ2-7 gives the whole variable domain DGGITQSPKYLFRKEGQNVTLSCEQNLNHDAMYWYRQDPGQGLRLIYYSQIVNDFQKGDIAEGYSVSREKKESFPLTVTSAQKNPTAFYLCARKSRGRPSYEQYFGPGTRLTVT.

V gene TRBV7-3 combines with J gene TRBJ1-6; the TCRdb call, TRBD1, lacks DNA for checking. The CDR3 runs to 16 residues. The germline V gene has CDR1 SGHTA and CDR2 FQGTGA. CDR3 amino acids: CASSLMGDRANSPLHF. The entire variable domain, with the rest obtained from reference TRBV7-3 and TRBJ1-6, is as follows: GAGVSQTPSNKVTEKGKYVELRCDPISGHTALYWYRQSLGQGPEFLIYFQGTGAADDSGLPNDRFFAVRPEGSVSTLKIQRTERGDSAVYLCASSLMGDRANSPLHFGNGTRLTVT.